The 21 T cell receptor beta chains below come from one sample, sequenced in a study of cytomegalovirus exposure and HLA in healthy donors. PCR was performed using 60 Vbeta and 13 Jbeta primers. TCRdb's copy holds only in-frame clones and misses some; the assay was immunoSEQ multiplex PCR. Of 150,000 or so clones listed, 80% are singletons. The sample comprised PBMCs. The source of these receptors is a woman aged 35 to 49 in good health and CMV-seropositive.

The chain combines TRBV15 with TRBJ1-4, with a possible D match to TRBD1 (5 bases). The V gene's germline CDR1 is LNHNV and CDR2 YYDKDF (reference sequence). The length of the CDR3 is 16 residues. The germline V and J ends were trimmed by 8 bases and 6 bases, with 22 bases remaining between them. This CDR3 is CATRGLARSTDEKLFF. The CDR3 DNA sequence: TGTGCCACCCGGGGACTTGCGAGATCGACGGATGAAAAACTGTTTTTT.

V usage is TRBV6-1 and J usage is TRBJ1-1; D possibly corresponds to TRBD1 (6 bases). V gave up 5 bases and J gave up 6 bases, with 16 bases separating them. The CDR3 extends over 14 amino acids. Per germline, CDR1 MNHNS and CDR2 SASEGT. CDR3 region: CASSRTANNPEAFF. In nucleotides, the CDR3 is TGTGCCAGCAGTAGGACAGCCAACAACCCTGAAGCTTTCTTT.

The chain has TRBV18 and TRBJ2-7; D is perhaps TRBD1 (5 bases). Germline CDR1 and CDR2: KGHSH and LQKENI. The CDR3 covers 14 residues. Between the trimmed V and J ends, which lost 2 bases and 0 bases, there was a span of 8 bases. DNA of the CDR3: TGTGCCAGCTCACCAGACAGTCCCTCCTACGAGCAGTACTTC. It yields the protein CASSPDSPSYEQYF.

This chain connects TRBV11-2 to TRBJ2-5; a weak D match, TRBD1 (6 bases). Trimming removed 4 bases at V and 6 bases at J, with 15 bases between. Germline CDR1 reads SGHAT; CDR2 reads FQNNGV. The CDR3 spans 14 residues. CDR3 sequence (DNA): TGTGCCAGCAGCTCGACCAGGGGTAGTCAGACCCAGTACTTC. This sequence encodes CASSSTRGSQTQYF.

This chain links TRBV5-6 with TRBJ2-1; D remains ambiguous. CDR3 length: 15 amino acids. Germline V gives CDR1 SGHDT, CDR2 YYEEEE. Trimming removed 1 base from V and 7 bases from J, with 15 bases in between. The DNA of the CDR3 is TGTGCCAGCAGCTTGCCTAGGATCGGCCCTAATGAGCAGTTCTTC. Its translation is CASSLPRIGPNEQFF.

V is TRBV7-3 and J is TRBJ2-1; no clear D. The V gene lost 4 bases and the J gene lost 0 bases, with 10 bases spanning the gap. The length of the CDR3 is 15 residues. Germline CDR1 SGHTA, CDR2 FQGTGA. CDR3 residues: CASSSIASSYNEQFF. The CDR3 region has the DNA TGTGCCAGCAGCTCTATCGCTAGCTCCTACAATGAGCAGTTCTTC. Variable domain in full (rest from reference TRBV7-3 and TRBJ2-1): GAGVSQTPSNKVTEKGKYVELRCDPISGHTALYWYRQSLGQGPEFLIYFQGTGAADDSGLPNDRFFAVRPEGSVSTLKIQRTERGDSAVYLCASSSIASSYNEQFFGPGTRLTVL.

This clone was seen a handful of times. The CDR3 spells CSAVTGLSYEQYF. CDR3 DNA: TGCAGCGCAGTTACAGGGCTCTCCTACGAGCAGTACTTC. The chain couples TRBV29-1 to TRBJ2-7; TRBD1 is a possible D gene (6 bases). The V end was cut by 7 bases, the J end by 0 bases, with 13 bases between. CDR1 SQVTM and CDR2 ANQGSEA come from the germline V gene. This CDR3 is built from 13 residues.

This clone has more than one count but fewer than ten. The chain carries TRBV28 and TRBJ2-7, with 7 bases identical to TRBD1. This CDR3 is 16 amino acids long. Trimming at V came to 8 bases and at J to 2 bases, leaving 15 bases not matched to a gene. Germline V gene sequence: CDR1 MDHEN, CDR2 SYDVKM. The CDR3 coding sequence is TGTGCCAGCGGCGAGCCGACAGGGTTTCGGCCCTACGAGCAGTACTTC. This gives the protein CASGEPTGFRPYEQYF.

V gene TRBV5-1 combines with J gene TRBJ2-7; 10 nucleotides agree with TRBD1. CDR1 and CDR2 (germline): SGHRS, YFSETQ. The CDR3 extends over 14 amino acids. V shed 3 bases, J shed 2 bases, and the junction held 2 bases outside the gene matches. The CDR3 region has the DNA TGCGCCAGCAGCTCGGGACAGGGGACCTACGAGCAGTACTTC. It translates to CASSSGQGTYEQYF.

The chain couples TRBV27 to TRBJ2-7; 9 bases line up with TRBD2. The junction had 10 bases not matched to a gene; V was cut back by 6 bases and J by 4 bases. Germline lookup yields CDR1 MNHEY and CDR2 SMNVEV (reference sequence). The CDR3 loop spans 15 amino acids. CDR3 amino acids: CASRRSTSGPYEQYF. The CDR3 bases are TGTGCCAGCAGAAGATCAACTAGCGGGCCTTACGAGCAGTACTTC.

The rearrangement uses TRBV25-1 and TRBJ2-7; possible D gene TRBD1, 6 bases. Germline loops: CDR1 MGHDK, CDR2 SYGVNS. The CDR3 totals 13 residues. Trimming stripped 4 bases from V and 6 bases from J, with 13 bases between. CDR3 residues: CASSGRTVSEQYF. The CDR3 DNA follows: TGTGCCAGCAGTGGGAGGACAGTTTCCGAGCAGTACTTC.

The chain combines TRBV6-1 with TRBJ2-7, with D tentatively TRBD2 (5 bases). The CDR3 is 13 residues long. The V and J ends lost 6 bases and 8 bases respectively, with 17 bases between them. Germline V gene sequence: CDR1 MNHNS, CDR2 SASEGT. This CDR3 reads CASRAGPRVKQYF. The DNA for the CDR3 is TGTGCCAGCAGGGCGGGTCCCCGGGTGAAGCAGTACTTC.

The genes are TRBV11-2 and TRBJ2-5, with TRBD1 matching 10 bases. Losses at the gene ends were 5 bases for V and 5 bases for J; bases not matched to a gene: 5. In germline, CDR1 is SGHAT, CDR2 FQNNGV. The CDR3 covers 14 residues. CDR3 DNA sequence: TGTGCCAGCAGCCAGGGGACAGGGGCCGAGACCCAGTACTTC. Translated: CASSQGTGAETQYF.

This clone has just a few counts. The chain has TRBV7-3 and TRBJ2-1, with 14 positions matching TRBD2. Unmatched junction bases numbered 5, after V lost 5 bases and J lost 8 bases. This CDR3 comprises 15 residues. Germline CDR1 reads SGHTA; CDR2 reads FQGTGA. The CDR3: CASSRQTSGRDEQFF. The CDR3 nucleotides are TGTGCCAGCAGCCGACAGACTAGCGGGAGGGATGAGCAGTTCTTC.

The genes are TRBV5-1 and TRBJ1-4; D gene unclear. The CDR3 extends over 14 amino acids. The germline V and J ends were trimmed by 4 bases and 8 bases, with 15 bases remaining between them. Germline-derived CDR1 and CDR2 are SGHRS and YFSETQ. Here the CDR3 reads CASSPLLGGEKLFF. In DNA form, the CDR3 reads TGCGCCAGCAGCCCCTTGTTGGGAGGCGAAAAACTGTTTTTT. Variable domain in full (rest from reference TRBV5-1 and TRBJ1-4): KAGVTQTPRYLIKTRGQQVTLSCSPISGHRSVSWYQQTPGQGLQFLFEYFSETQRNKGNFPGRFSGRQFSNSRSEMNVSTLELGDSALYLCASSPLLGGEKLFFGSGTQLSVL.

This clone was seen only once. The V call is TRBV5-1, the J call TRBJ2-1, with D perhaps matching TRBD1 (6 bases). Trimming removed 0 bases from V and 7 bases from J, with 11 bases in between. This CDR3 is 14 amino acids long. Germline V CDR1 and CDR2: SGHRS, YFSETQ. The CDR3 coding sequence is TGCGCCAGCAGCTTGGACAGGGTAAAGAATGAGCAGTTCTTC. Encoded protein: CASSLDRVKNEQFF.

This clone occurred a few times. The gene calls are TRBV6-4 and TRBJ2-3; TRBD1 might be the D (6 bases). The CDR3 spans 15 residues. The V end was cut by 0 bases, the J end by 4 bases, with 11 bases between. Looked up from germline, CDR1 is MRHNA and CDR2 is SNTAGT. The CDR3 region has the DNA TGTGCCAGCAGTGACTCGGATGCAGGGGCAGATACGCAGTATTTT. It translates to CASSDSDAGADTQYF.

The chain links TRBV5-1 to TRBJ2-1; TRBD1 matches 7 bases. Germline values: CDR1 SGHRS, CDR2 YFSETQ. The CDR3 has 15 amino acids. With 0 bases clipped from V and 2 bases from J, the junction kept 2 bases outside the gene matches. CDR3 sequence reads: CASSLAGQAYNEQFF. CDR3 bases: TGCGCCAGCAGCTTGGCCGGACAGGCCTACAATGAGCAGTTCTTC.

This clone turned up a few times. In DNA, the CDR3 is TGTGCCAGCAGTGAAGAGGGAGCGTCCTACGAGCAGTACTTC. Protein product: CASSEEGASYEQYF. V gene TRBV2 combines with J gene TRBJ2-7; TRBD2 might be the D (5 bases). Trimming shortened V by 1 base and J by 1 base, and 8 bases separated the two germline ends. CDR1 and CDR2 from the germline V gene are SNHLY and FYNNEI. The CDR3 runs 14 residues.

This rearrangement joins TRBV2 to TRBJ2-5; D is ambiguous. The length of the CDR3 is 12 residues. The V and J ends lost 4 bases and 2 bases respectively, with 5 bases between them. Germline V gene sequence: CDR1 SNHLY, CDR2 FYNNEI. The DNA of the CDR3 is TGTGCCAGCAGTGTGTCTCAAGAGACCCAGTACTTC. Encoded protein: CASSVSQETQYF.

A single count supports this clone. J is TRBJ2-5 and V is TRBV28; 8 nucleotides align to TRBD2. CDR3 length: 14 residues. Looked up from germline, CDR1 is MDHEN and CDR2 is SYDVKM. V shed 7 bases and J 4 bases; nucleotides not matched to a gene: 8. Here the CDR3 DNA reads TGTGCCAGCAAGAGAGCGGGAGTGGGAGAGACCCAGTACTTC. Protein: CASKRAGVGETQYF.